This TCR beta chain was sequenced during a study of STAT5B mutations in CD4+ large granular lymphocyte leukemia. General study points: Compared with healthy controls (2/35), patient top clones favored TRBV06 (8/27).

Measured with immunoSEQ multiplex PCR; TCRdb has only the in-frame clones, and not every one. This sample has about 34,000 clones, with roughly 70% found just once. This clone was counted a few times. What it binds is not known. The CDR3 is 13 residues long. The trim removed 5 bases at V and 5 bases at J, leaving 4 bases unmatched. Germline V CDR1 and CDR2: MNHEY, SVGAGI. The V gene is TRBV6-5, the J gene TRBJ1-1; 8 nucleotides align to TRBD1. Sample: CD4+ T cells from blood buffy coats. The sequence was obtained from a human donor in good health. The CDR3 here is CASSRQGPTEAFF. CDR3 bases: TGTGCCAGCAGTCGACAGGGGCCGACTGAAGCTTTCTTT.